This TCR beta chain was retrieved from a study of cytomegalovirus exposure and HLA in healthy donors. PCR primers comprised 60 Vbeta and 13 Jbeta primers. Using immunoSEQ multiplex PCR, the repertoire was profiled, and TCRdb retains in-frame clones only, with some absent. There are roughly 120,000 clones in the sample; around 68% occur only once, and 4% to 5% lies in the top ten. Germline assignment: CDR1 SGHDN and CDR2 FVKESK. CDR3 size: 17 residues. Germline trimming cut 1 base from V and 4 bases from J; bases unmatched to any gene: 10. The sequencing sample was made of PBMCs. This receptor was obtained from a woman aged 40 to 50 in good health and CMV-seropositive. The rearrangement uses TRBV14 and TRBJ2-5, with TRBD2 matching 9 bases. CDR3: CASSQGSGGQRGETQYF. For the CDR3, the DNA is TGTGCCAGCAGCCAAGGTAGCGGGGGCCAGAGGGGAGAGACCCAGTACTTC.